This T cell receptor beta chain came from a study of cytomegalovirus exposure and HLA in healthy donors. The PCR ran on 60 Vbeta and 13 Jbeta primers. Sequenced by immunoSEQ multiplex PCR; TCRdb stores in-frame clones only, minus some. The sample carries 150,000 to 200,000 clones, roughly 76% recorded once. J was trimmed by 5 bases and V by 5 bases; bases with no gene match: 12. This CDR3 is built from 17 residues. The V gene's germline CDR1 is LNHNV and CDR2 YYDKDF (reference sequence). The chain combines TRBV15 with TRBJ2-5; 12 bases are a match to TRBD1. This TCR was recovered from a woman aged 18-35 years in good health and CMV-seropositive. What was sequenced was PBMCs. CDR3 nucleotide sequence: TGTGCCACCAGCGCCCTCCTCCGGGACAGGGGGCTCGAGACCCAGTACTTC. Its translation is CATSALLRDRGLETQYF.